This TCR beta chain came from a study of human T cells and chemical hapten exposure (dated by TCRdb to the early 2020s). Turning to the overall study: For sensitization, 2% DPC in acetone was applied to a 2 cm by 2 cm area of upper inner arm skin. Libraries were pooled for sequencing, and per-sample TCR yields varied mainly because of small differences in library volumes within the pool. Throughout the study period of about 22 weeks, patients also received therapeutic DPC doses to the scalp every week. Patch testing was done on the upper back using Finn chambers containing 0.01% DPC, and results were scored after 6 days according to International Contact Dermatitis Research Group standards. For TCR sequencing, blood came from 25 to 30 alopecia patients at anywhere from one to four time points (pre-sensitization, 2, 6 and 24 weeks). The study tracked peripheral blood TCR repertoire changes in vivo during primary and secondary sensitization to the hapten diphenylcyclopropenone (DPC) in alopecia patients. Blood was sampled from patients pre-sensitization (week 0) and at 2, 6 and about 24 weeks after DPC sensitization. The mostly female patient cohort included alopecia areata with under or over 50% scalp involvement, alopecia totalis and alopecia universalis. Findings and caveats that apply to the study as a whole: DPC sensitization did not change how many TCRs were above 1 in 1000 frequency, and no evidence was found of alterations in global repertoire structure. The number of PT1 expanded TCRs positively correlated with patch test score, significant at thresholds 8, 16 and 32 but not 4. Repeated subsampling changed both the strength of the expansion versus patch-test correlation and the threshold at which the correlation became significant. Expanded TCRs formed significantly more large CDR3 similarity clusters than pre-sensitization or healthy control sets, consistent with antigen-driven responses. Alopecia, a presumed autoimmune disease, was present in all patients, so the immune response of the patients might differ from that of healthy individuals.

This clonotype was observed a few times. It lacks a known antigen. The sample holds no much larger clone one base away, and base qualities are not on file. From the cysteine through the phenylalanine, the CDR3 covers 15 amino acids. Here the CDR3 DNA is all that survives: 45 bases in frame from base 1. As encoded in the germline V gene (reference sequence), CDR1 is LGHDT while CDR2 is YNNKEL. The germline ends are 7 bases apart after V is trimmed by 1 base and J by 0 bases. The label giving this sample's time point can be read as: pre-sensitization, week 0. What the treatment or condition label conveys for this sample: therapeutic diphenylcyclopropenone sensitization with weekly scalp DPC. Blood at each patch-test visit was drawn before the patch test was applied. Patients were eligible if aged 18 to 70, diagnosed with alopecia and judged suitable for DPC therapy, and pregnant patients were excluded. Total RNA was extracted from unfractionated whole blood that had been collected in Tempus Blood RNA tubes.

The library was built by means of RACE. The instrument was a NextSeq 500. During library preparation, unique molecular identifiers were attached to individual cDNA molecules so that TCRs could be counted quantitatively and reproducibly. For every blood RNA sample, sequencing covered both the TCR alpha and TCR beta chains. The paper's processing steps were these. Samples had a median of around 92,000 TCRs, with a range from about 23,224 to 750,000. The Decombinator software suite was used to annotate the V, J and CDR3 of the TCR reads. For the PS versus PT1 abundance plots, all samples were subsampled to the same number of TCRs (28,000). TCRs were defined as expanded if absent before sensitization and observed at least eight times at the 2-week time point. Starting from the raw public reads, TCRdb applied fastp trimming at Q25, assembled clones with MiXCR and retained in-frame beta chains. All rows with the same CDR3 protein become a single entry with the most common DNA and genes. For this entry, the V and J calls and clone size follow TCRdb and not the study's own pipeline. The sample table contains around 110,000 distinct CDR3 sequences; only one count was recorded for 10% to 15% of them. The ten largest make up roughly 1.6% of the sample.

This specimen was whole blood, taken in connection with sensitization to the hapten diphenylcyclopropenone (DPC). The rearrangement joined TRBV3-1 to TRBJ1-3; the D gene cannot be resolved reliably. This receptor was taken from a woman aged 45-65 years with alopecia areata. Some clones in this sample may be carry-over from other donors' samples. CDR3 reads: CASSQVVHSGNTIYF. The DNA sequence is TGTGCCAGCAGCCAAGTCGTTCACTCTGGAAACACCATATATTTT.